This T cell receptor (beta chain) is from a study of relationships among human T cell subsets. Points on this clonotype: The antigen is undetermined.

From mRNA, alpha and beta CDR3 regions were amplified using semiquantitative ARM-PCR. Exponential amplification used communal superprimers after tagged nested gene-specific primers in ARM-PCR. TCRdb used MiXCR to reprocess the multiplex PCR reads, holding one entry per CDR3 protein. The sample consists of roughly 13,000 distinct CDR3 sequences, roughly 62% of them appearing once. Study-wide points: Many CDR3s were shared across Th1, Th2 and regulatory subsets. Regulatory and Th2 subsets had few clones over 100 reads, unlike CD8+ cytotoxic cells. Bead sorting may have left some CD4+CD8+ double-positive cells.

Per the germline V gene, CDR1 is GTSNPN and CDR2 is SVGIG (reference sequence). CDR3 length: 13 residues. Th1 cells were collected as flow-through following bead selections for CD25, CD56 and CD294. Subset-specific monoclonal antibody beads were used to isolate T cell subsets. The origin of this receptor is a middle-aged man in good health. Sequencing input: CD4+ Th1 cells sorted from blood. This chain uses TRBV30 with TRBJ1-3; D unresolved. DNA for the CDR3: TGTGCGTACGAAATCGGCCCTGGAAACACCATATATTTT. This codes for CAYEIGPGNTIYF.